This TCR beta chain was recovered during a study of tumor-infiltrating lymphocytes in oesophageal squamous cell carcinoma. The CDR3 is 12 amino acids. This clonotype showed up just a few times. TCRdb ran MiXCR on the PCR reads and lists one entry per CDR3 protein. Of tens of thousands of distinct CDR3 sequences detected, 35% to 40% appear once; the ten largest clones hold roughly an eighth. The receptor was derived from a male donor with esophageal squamous cell carcinoma. Sequencing was carried out using esophageal tumor tissue. The rearrangement links TRBV12-3 or TRBV12-4 to TRBJ2-1; D unclear. The DNA end favors TRBJ2-7, so the J call may be wrong. As DNA, the CDR3 is TGTGCCAGCAGTTTAGGTTGGGATGAGCAGTACTTC. Encoded protein: CASSLGWDEQYF.